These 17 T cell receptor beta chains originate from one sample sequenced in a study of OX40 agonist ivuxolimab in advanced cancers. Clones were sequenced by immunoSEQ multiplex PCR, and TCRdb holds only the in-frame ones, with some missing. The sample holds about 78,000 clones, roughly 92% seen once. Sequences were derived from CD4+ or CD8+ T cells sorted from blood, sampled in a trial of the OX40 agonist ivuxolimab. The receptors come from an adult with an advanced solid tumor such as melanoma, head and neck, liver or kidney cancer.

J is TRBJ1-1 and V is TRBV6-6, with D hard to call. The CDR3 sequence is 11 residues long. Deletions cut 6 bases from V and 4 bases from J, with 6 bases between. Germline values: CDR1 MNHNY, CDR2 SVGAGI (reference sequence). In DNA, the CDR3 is TGTGCCAGCAGATTCCCCACTGAAGCTTTCTTT. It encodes CASRFPTEAFF.

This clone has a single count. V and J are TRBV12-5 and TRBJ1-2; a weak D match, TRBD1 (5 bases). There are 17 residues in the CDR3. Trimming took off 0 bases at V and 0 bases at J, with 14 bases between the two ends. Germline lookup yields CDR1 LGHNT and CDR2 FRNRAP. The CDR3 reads CASGLVTGTATNYGYTF. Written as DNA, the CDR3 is TGTGCTAGTGGTTTGGTCACGGGGACCGCGACTAACTATGGCTACACCTTC.

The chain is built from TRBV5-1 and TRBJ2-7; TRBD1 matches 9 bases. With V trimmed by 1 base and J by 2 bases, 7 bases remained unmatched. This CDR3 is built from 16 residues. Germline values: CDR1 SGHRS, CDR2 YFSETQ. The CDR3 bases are TGCGCCAGCAGCTTGTCCCCGGACAGGGGCCCCTACGAGCAGTACTTC. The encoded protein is CASSLSPDRGPYEQYF.

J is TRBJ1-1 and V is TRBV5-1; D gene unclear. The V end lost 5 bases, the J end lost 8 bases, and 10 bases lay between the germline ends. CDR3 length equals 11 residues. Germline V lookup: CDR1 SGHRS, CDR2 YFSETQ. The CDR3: CASSVRGEAFF. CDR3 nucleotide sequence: TGCGCCAGCAGTGTCCGGGGAGAAGCTTTCTTT.

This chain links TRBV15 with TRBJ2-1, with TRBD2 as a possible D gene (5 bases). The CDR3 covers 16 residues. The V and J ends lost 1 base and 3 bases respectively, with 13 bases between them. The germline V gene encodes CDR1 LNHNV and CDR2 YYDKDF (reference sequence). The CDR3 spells CATSRVLGDGYNEQFF. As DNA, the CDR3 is TGTGCCACCAGCAGAGTCTTGGGAGATGGCTACAATGAGCAGTTCTTC.

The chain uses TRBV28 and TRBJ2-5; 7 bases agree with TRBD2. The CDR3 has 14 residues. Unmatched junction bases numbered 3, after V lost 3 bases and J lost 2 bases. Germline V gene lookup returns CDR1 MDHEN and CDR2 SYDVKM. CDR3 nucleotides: TGTGCCAGCAGTTTGGCTAGCGGACAAGAGACCCAGTACTTC. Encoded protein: CASSLASGQETQYF. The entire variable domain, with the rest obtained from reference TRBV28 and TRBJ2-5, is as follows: DVKVTQSSRYLVKRTGEKVFLECVQDMDHENMFWYRQDPGLGLRLIYFSYDVKMKEKGDIPEGYSVSREKKERFSLILESASTNQTSMYLCASSLASGQETQYFGPGTRLLVL.

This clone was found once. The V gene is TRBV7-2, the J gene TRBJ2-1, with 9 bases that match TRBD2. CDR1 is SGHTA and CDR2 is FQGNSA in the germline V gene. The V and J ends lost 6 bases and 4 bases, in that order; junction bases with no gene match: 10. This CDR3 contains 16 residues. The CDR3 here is CASRRGTSGRYNEQFF. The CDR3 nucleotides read TGTGCCAGCAGGCGAGGAACTAGCGGGCGGTACAATGAGCAGTTCTTC.

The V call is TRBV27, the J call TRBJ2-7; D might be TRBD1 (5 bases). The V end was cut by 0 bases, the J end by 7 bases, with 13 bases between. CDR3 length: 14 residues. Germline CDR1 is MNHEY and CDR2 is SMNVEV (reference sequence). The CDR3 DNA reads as TGTGCCAGCAGTTTATCCTCTCAAAGGGGTGAGCAGTACTTC. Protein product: CASSLSSQRGEQYF.

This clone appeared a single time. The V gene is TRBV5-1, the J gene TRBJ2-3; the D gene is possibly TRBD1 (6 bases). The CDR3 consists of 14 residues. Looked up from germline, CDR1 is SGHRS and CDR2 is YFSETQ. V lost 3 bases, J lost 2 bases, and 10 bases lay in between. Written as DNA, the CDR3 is TGCGCCAGCAGCTACAGGGCCTCCACAGATACGCAGTATTTT. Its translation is CASSYRASTDTQYF.

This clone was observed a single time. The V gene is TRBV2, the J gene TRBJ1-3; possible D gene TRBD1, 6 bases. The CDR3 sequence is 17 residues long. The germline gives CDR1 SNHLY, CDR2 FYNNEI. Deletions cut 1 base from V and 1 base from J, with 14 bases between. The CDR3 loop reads CASSEVAGERSGNTIYF. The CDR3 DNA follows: TGTGCCAGCAGTGAAGTAGCAGGGGAACGTTCTGGAAACACCATATATTTT.

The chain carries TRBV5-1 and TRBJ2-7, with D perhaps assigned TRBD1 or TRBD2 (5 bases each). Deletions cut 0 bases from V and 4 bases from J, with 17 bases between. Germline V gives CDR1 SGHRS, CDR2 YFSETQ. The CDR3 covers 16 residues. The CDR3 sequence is CASSLEAGTLSYEQYF. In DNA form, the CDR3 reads TGCGCCAGCAGCTTGGAGGCCGGGACCCTTTCTTACGAGCAGTACTTC.

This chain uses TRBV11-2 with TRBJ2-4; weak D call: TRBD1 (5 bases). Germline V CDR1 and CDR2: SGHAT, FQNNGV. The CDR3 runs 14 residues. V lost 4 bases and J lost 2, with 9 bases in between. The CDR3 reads CASSSDIPKNIQYF. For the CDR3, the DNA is TGTGCCAGCAGCTCGGACATACCCAAAAACATTCAGTACTTC.

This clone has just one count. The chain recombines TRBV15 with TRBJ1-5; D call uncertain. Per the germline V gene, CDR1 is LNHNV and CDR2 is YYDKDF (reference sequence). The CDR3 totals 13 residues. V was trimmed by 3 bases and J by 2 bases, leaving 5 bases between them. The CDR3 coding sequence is TGTGCCACCAGCAGTCGGGGCAATCAGCCCCAGCATTTT. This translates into CATSSRGNQPQHF.

The CDR3 is CASSPTRDYGYTF. CDR3 DNA sequence: TGTGCCAGCAGCCCCACCCGGGACTATGGCTACACCTTC. The rearrangement joins TRBV2 to TRBJ1-2; no clear D gene. The CDR3 has 13 amino acids. CDR1 and CDR2 from the germline V gene are SNHLY and FYNNEI. Trimming stripped 6 bases from V and 3 bases from J, with 11 bases between.

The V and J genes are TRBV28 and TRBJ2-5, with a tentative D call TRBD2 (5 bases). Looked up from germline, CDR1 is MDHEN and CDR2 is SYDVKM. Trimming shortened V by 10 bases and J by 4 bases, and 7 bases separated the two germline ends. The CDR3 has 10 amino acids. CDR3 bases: TGTGCCACAAGCGGAGAGACCCAGTACTTC. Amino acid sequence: CATSGETQYF.

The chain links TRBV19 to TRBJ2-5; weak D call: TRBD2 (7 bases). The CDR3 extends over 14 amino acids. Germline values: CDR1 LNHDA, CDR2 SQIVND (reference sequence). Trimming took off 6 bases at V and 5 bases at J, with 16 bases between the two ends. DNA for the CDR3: TGTGCCAGTAGGAGGGGGGGGAGTAAGGAGACCCAGTACTTC. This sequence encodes CASRRGGSKETQYF.

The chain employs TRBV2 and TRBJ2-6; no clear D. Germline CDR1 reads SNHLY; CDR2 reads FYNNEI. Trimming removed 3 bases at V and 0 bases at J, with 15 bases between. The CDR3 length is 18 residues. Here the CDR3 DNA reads TGTGCCAGCAGTGATCGGTTTGGCAGAGGCTCTGGGGCCAACGTCCTGACTTTC. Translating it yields CASSDRFGRGSGANVLTF.